This T cell receptor (beta chain) comes out of a study of early T cells in non-severe SARS-CoV-2 infection. Per the germline V gene, CDR1 is SGHAT and CDR2 is FQNNGV. Trimming cost V 1 base and J 2 bases, with 12 bases left between them. The CDR3 runs 16 residues. Tagging with unique molecular identifiers was applied to individual cDNA molecules. TCRdb called the 5' RACE reads again in MiXCR, with one record for every CDR3 protein. This table holds 30,000 to 40,000 distinct CDR3 sequences, 7.9% found once. This material consisted of whole blood, taken at baseline. V usage is TRBV11-2 and J usage is TRBJ2-1; no reliable D call. The TCR sequence derives from an adult who was a healthcare worker with PCR-confirmed SARS-CoV-2 infection or an uninfected control (not recorded which). In nucleotides, the CDR3 is TGTGCCAGCAGCTTAGCTGTCTATACCCCCTACAATGAGCAGTTCTTC. Encoded protein: CASSLAVYTPYNEQFF.